Only a few counts were recorded for the clone carrying this T cell receptor beta chain. Its cognate antigen is unknown. The sample's time point: baseline, week 1 (first vaccination visit). Treatment noted: pre-vaccination baseline after standard-of-care therapy. The assay was immunoSEQ multiplex PCR, and TCRdb's table has in-frame clones only and misses some. The sample lists approximately 54,000 clones, approximately 80% occurring once. The source of the sample is a study of a mutant IDH1 vaccine in newly diagnosed glioma. Study at large: Radiotherapy, temozolomide, or both had been given previously, and both were given to most.

Study results and limitations: Changes in the top peripheral T cell clonotypes seemingly had no bearing on pseudoprogression.

This TCR was sampled from a young man with glioma. This material consisted of PBMCs, taken from a glioma patient treated with radiotherapy, temozolomide or both.

CDR3 sequence reads: CASTLLGGTEAFF. DNA of the CDR3: TGTGCCAGCACTCTATTGGGGGGAACTGAAGCTTTCTTT. The chain couples TRBV6-6 to TRBJ1-1; a weak D match, TRBD1 (5 bases). The CDR3 sequence is 13 residues long. The V end lost 7 bases, the J end lost 5 bases, and 14 bases lay between the germline ends. Germline CDR1 is MNHNY and CDR2 is SVGAGI (reference sequence).